This TCR beta chain is drawn from a study of blood T cell repertoires in COVID-19. The wider study: The United States, Italy and Spain were the sources of the acute and convalescent COVID-19 samples. PBMCs, B-cell-depleted T cells, or T cells were the source of the cDNA or gDNA that made up the material.

Germline lookup yields CDR1 MGHDK and CDR2 SYGVNS. The V segment lost 4 bases and the J segment 4 bases; nucleotides outside the gene matches: 6. The CDR3 runs to 14 residues. Under the authors' procedure: Amplification with reference gene primers provided the estimates of nucleated cell counts. The data were produced by immunoSEQ multiplex PCR, yet TCRdb's version contains in-frame clones alone and is incomplete. That table supplies the V and J calls and clone size; D and trimming were determined from the DNA. The table has about 130,000 clones, approximately 85% seen once. The sequencing sample was made of peripheral blood. The chain links TRBV25-1 to TRBJ1-1, with 7 bases identical to TRBD1. The receptor was derived from an elderly woman with acute or convalescent COVID-19. In DNA form, the CDR3 reads TGTGCCAGCAGTGCCCCGACAGGGACCACTGAAGCTTTCTTT. Residues: CASSAPTGTTEAFF.